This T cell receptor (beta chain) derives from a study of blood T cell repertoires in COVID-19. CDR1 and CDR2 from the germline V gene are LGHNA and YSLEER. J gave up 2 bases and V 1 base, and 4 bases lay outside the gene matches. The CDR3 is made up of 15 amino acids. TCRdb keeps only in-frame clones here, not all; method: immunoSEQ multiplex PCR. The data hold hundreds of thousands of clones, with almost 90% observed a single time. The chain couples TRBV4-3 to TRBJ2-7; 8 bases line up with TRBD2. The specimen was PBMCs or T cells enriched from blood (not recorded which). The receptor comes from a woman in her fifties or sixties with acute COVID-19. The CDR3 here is CASSQVTSGPYEQYF. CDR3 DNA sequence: TGCGCCAGCAGCCAAGTCACTAGCGGCCCCTACGAGCAGTACTTC.